A selection of T cell receptor beta chains follows, all from one sample in a study of shared clonotypes between healthy human individuals. Assay: immunoSEQ multiplex PCR; the TCRdb copy retains only in-frame clones and omits some. The sample has about 2,500,000 clones; 85% to 95% are singletons. Sequenced sample: naive CD4+ T cells sorted from blood. All receptors derive from a man aged 18-30 years in good health. Each CDR3 is given with its conserved first and last residue. D genes are given only for firm matches. Clone size is given for some rows only: seen once, a few or many times, or a class if the clone is expanded.

size: NA; D: NA; J: TRBJ2-5; V: TRBV2; CDR3: CASMAPVETQYF
size: NA; D: NA; J: TRBJ2-5; V: TRBV6-6; CDR3: CASSYGTQSQETQYF
size: NA; D: TRBD2; J: TRBJ2-1; V: TRBV10-3; CDR3: CATLRGSRNEQFF
size: NA; D: TRBD2; J: TRBJ2-1; V: TRBV6-1; CDR3: CASSESGRASYNEQFF
size: NA; D: NA; J: TRBJ1-6; V: TRBV7-2; CDR3: CASSLEGVGSPLHF
size: NA; D: NA; J: TRBJ1-2; V: TRBV28; CDR3: CASSLYGVNYGYTF
size: NA; D: TRBD2; J: TRBJ2-1; V: TRBV28; CDR3: CASSSQWGSGRVQYNEQFF
size: NA; D: NA; J: TRBJ1-5; V: TRBV18; CDR3: CASSPPSNQPQHF
size: few; D: NA; J: TRBJ1-6; V: TRBV16; CDR3: CASSPDRYNSPLHF
size: few; D: NA; J: TRBJ2-5; V: TRBV6-1; CDR3: CASSEVETQYF
size: NA; D: TRBD1; J: TRBJ2-7; V: TRBV7-9; CDR3: CASSLLPTGAPYEQYF
size: once; D: TRBD1; J: TRBJ1-6; V: TRBV2; CDR3: CASSPGQVDYNSPLHF
size: NA; D: TRBD1; J: TRBJ1-5; V: TRBV11-2; CDR3: CASSQGQGNQPQHF
size: NA; D: NA; J: TRBJ1-6; V: TRBV5-6; CDR3: CASSAEARVLNSPLHF
size: NA; D: TRBD1; J: TRBJ2-3; V: TRBV29-1; CDR3: CSVEGYGTGGSTQYF
size: NA; D: NA; J: TRBJ2-1; V: TRBV7-9; CDR3: CASSLGQVLGLYNEQFF
size: NA; D: TRBD2; J: TRBJ2-6; V: TRBV27; CDR3: CASSLRTSGYSGANVLTF
size: NA; D: NA; J: TRBJ2-1; V: TRBV2; CDR3: CASSSLFYNEQFF
size: NA; D: NA; J: TRBJ2-7; V: TRBV18; CDR3: CASSPQAYEQYF
size: few; D: NA; J: TRBJ1-6; V: TRBV2; CDR3: CASRRDINSPLHF
size: NA; D: NA; J: TRBJ2-5; V: TRBV5-4; CDR3: CASSLGQGMQETQYF
size: NA; D: NA; J: TRBJ2-7; V: TRBV5-6; CDR3: CASISYEQYF
size: NA; D: TRBD1; J: TRBJ2-7; V: TRBV5-4; CDR3: CASSSTGTGGYEQYF
size: NA; D: TRBD2; J: TRBJ2-7; V: TRBV27; CDR3: CASSLGSSGRLYEQYF
size: NA; D: TRBD2; J: TRBJ2-7; V: TRBV11-3; CDR3: CASSSGTSGGVYEQYF
size: NA; D: NA; J: TRBJ1-3; V: TRBV6-5; CDR3: CASSYGDTIYF